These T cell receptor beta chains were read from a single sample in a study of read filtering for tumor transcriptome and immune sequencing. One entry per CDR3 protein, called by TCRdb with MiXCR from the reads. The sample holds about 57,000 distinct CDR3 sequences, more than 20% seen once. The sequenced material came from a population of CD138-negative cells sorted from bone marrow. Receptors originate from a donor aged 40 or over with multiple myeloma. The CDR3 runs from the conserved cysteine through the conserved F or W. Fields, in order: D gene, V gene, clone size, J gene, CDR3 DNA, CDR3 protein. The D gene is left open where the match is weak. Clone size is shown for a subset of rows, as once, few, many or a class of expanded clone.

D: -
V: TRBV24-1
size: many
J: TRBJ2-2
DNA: TGTGCCACCGAACCTGCGGGGACCGGGGAGCTGTTTTTT
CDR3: CATEPAGTGELFF

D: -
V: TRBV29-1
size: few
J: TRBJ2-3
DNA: TGCAGCGCCCCCCTTAGCGGCGGAGATACGCAGTATTTT
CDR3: CSAPLSGGDTQYF

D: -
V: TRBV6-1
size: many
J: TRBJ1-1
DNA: TGTGCCCAGGGTTGGGGCACTGAAGCTTTCTTT
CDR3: CAQGWGTEAFF

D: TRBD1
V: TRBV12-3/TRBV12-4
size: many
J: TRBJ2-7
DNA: TGTGCCAGCAGTCTCGGTCCGGAGACAGGGGCCTACGAGCAGTACTTC
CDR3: CASSLGPETGAYEQYF

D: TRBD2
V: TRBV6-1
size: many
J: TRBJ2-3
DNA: TGTGCCAGCAGTGAAGAGGCGGGAGGGACAGATACGCAGTATTTT
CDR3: CASSEEAGGTDTQYF

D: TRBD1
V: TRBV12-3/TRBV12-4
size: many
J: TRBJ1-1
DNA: TGTGCCAGCAGTTTAGCCGTTGACAGGGTCAACACTGAAGCTTTCTTT
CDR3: CASSLAVDRVNTEAFF

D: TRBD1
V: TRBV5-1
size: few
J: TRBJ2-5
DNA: TGCGCCAGCAGCCTCCAAACAGGGGTGGACCAAGAGACCCAGTACTTC
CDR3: CASSLQTGVDQETQYF

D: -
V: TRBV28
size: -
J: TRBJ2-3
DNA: TGTGCCAGCAGTTTCCAGGAGGGTCGGGATACGCAGTATTTT
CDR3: CASSFQEGRDTQYF

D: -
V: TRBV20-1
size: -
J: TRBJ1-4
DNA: TGCAGTGCGAACCCGGGGGGGTCTAATGAAAAACTGTTTTTT
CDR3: CSANPGGSNEKLFF

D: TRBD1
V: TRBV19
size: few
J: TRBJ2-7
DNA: TGTGCCAGTAGTCTGACAGGGGACTACGAGCAGTACTTC
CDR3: CASSLTGDYEQYF

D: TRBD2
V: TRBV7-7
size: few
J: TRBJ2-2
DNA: TGTGCTAGCAGCTTAGCGGCTAGCGGGAACACCGGGGAGCTGTTTTTT
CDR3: CASSLAASGNTGELFF

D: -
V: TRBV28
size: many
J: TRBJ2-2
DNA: TGTGCCAGCAGCCCTACAGGACTGAACACCGGGGAGCTGTTTTTT
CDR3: CASSPTGLNTGELFF

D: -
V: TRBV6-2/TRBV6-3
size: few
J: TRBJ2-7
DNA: TGTGCCAGCAGTTACCCCAGGGGGGCCTACGAGCAGTACTTC
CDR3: CASSYPRGAYEQYF

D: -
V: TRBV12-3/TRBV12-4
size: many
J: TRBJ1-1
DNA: TGTGCCAGCAGTTTAGCGAACACTGAAGCTTTCTTT
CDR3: CASSLANTEAFF

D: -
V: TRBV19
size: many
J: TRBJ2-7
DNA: TGTGCCACCCGAGGCGGGGACTCGTCCTACGAGCAGTACTTC
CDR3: CATRGGDSSYEQYF

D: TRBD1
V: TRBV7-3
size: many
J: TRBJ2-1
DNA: TGTGCCAGCAGTACGGACAGGGACAATGAGCAGTTCTTC
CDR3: CASSTDRDNEQFF

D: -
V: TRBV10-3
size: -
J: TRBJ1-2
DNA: TGTGCCATCAGTGAGTCCCGGCCAGGGGACTATGGCTACACCTTC
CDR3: CAISESRPGDYGYTF

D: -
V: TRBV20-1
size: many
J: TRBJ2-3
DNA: TGCAGTGCTAGCCCCAGGGCTAGCACAGATACGCAGTATTTT
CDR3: CSASPRASTDTQYF

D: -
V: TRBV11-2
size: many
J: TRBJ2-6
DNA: TGTGCCAGCAGCTTCACCTTATTCGACAGGGCCAACGTCCTGACTTTC
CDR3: CASSFTLFDRANVLTF

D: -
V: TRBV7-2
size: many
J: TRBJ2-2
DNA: TGTGCCAGCAGCTTTACAGCGATGAACACCGGGGAGCTGTTTTTT
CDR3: CASSFTAMNTGELFF

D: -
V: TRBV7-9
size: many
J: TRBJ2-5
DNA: TGTGCCAGCAGCCTGCCGGGGGTCCAAGAGACCCAGTACTTC
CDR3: CASSLPGVQETQYF

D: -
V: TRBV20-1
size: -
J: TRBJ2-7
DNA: TGCAGTGTTGGAGGCGCGCCCTCCTACGAGCAGTACTTC
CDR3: CSVGGAPSYEQYF

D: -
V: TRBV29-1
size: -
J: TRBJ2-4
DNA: TGCAGCGTTGAGCCAGGGAGGAATTCGGAAAACATTCAGTACTTC
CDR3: CSVEPGRNSENIQYF